This T cell receptor beta chain was obtained from a study of beta chain features in type 1 diabetes. A few counts support this clone. Its specificity is unknown. CDR3 length: 14 amino acids. CDR1 and CDR2 (germline): MNHNS, SASEGT. V was cut by 2 bases and J by 0 bases, with 5 bases left in between. All of the isolated RNA was reverse transcribed, so expressed TCRB transcripts were sequenced. Some clones are missing from TCRdb's copy, which holds only in-frame ones; the method was immunoSEQ multiplex PCR. The sample consists of almost 350,000 clones, 7% to 9% of them appearing once. Findings of the study overall: Cells expressing TCR highly could be over-represented by cDNA sequencing.

V is TRBV6-1 and J is TRBJ1-5; no clear D gene. Material: central memory CD4+ T cells from blood. This clonotype originated in a woman aged 18 to 35 in good health. The CDR3 reads CASSENLSNQPQHF. DNA for the CDR3: TGTGCCAGCAGTGAAAATCTTAGCAATCAGCCCCAGCATTTT.